This T cell receptor beta chain was retrieved from a study of T cell repertoires in urothelial bladder cancer. Sequencing was performed with immunoSEQ multiplex PCR; in TCRdb, only in-frame clones are kept and a portion is missing. There are approximately 2,000 clones in the sample; approximately 72% occur only once, and about a tenth lies in the top ten. This receptor was identified in a human donor with urothelial carcinoma. The material sequenced was tumor-infiltrating cells from bladder cancer.

CDR3 protein: CSVASQAGNQETQYF. CDR3 bases: TGCAGCGTGGCCAGTCAAGCGGGGAACCAAGAGACCCAGTACTTC. The rearrangement links TRBV29-1 to TRBJ2-5; 7 bases are a match to TRBD2. Germline lookup yields CDR1 SQVTM and CDR2 ANQGSEA. The CDR3 spans 15 residues. V lost 6 bases and J lost 0; bases outside the gene matches: 10.